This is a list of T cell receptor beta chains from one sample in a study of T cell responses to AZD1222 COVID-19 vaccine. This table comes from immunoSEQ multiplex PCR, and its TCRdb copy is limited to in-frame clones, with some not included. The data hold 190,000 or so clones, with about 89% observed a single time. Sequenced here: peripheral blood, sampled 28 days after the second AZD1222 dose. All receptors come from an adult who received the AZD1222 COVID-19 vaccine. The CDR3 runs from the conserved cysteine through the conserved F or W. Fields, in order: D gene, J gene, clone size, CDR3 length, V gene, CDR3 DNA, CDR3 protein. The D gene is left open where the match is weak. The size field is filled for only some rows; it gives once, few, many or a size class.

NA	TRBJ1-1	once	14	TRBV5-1	TGCGCCAGCAGTCGTCAGGGACTGAACACTGAAGCTTTCTTT	CASSRQGLNTEAFF
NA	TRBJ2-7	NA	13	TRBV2	TGTGCCAGCAGTGACGGGGGAATGGGCGAGCAGTACTTC	CASSDGGMGEQYF
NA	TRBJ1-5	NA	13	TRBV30	TGTGCCTGGAGTGGAGGTGGAGATCAGCCCCAGCATTTT	CAWSGGGDQPQHF
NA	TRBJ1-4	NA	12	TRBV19	TGTGCCAGTAGTATAGTGCCCGACGGGCTGTTTTTT	CASSIVPDGLFF
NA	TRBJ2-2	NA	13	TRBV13	TGTGCCAGCAGCTTAGGGGATGCCGGGGAGCTGTTTTTT	CASSLGDAGELFF
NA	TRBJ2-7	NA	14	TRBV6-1	TGTGCCAGCAGTGAATCGGTCTGGATCTACGAGCAGTACTTC	CASSESVWIYEQYF
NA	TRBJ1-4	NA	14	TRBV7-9	TGTGCCAGCAGCGTAGGGGGGTCTAATGAAAAACTGTTTTTT	CASSVGGSNEKLFF
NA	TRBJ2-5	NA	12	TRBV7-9	TGTGCCAGCAGCCCCGGTACAGGGACCCAGTACTTC	CASSPGTGTQYF
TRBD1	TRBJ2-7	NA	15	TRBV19	TGTGCCAGTAGTCTTTCCGGGACAGGCAACTACGAGCAGTACTTC	CASSLSGTGNYEQYF
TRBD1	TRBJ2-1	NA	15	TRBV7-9	TGTGCCAGCAGCTTAGGCCAGGGGGCGCGCAATGAGCAGTTCTTC	CASSLGQGARNEQFF
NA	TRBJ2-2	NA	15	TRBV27	TGTGCCAGCAGGGAAGACATCTGGAACACCGGGGAGCTGTTTTTT	CASREDIWNTGELFF
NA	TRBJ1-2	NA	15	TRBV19	TGTGCCAGTAGTATTACGGGGGCGCTTAACTATGGCTACACCTTC	CASSITGALNYGYTF
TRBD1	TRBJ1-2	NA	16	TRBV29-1	TGCAGCGTTGAAGGGATAGACAGGGATTATAACTATGGCTACACCTTC	CSVEGIDRDYNYGYTF
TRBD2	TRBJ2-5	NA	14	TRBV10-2	TGCGCCAGCAGGCTAGCGGGAGGGTGGGAGACCCAGTACTTC	CASRLAGGWETQYF
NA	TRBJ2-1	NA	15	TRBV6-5	TGTGCCACCCCCTCCTGGGAAAGCTCCTACAATGAGCAGTTCTTC	CATPSWESSYNEQFF
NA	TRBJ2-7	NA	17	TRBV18	TGTGCCAGCTCACCACCGATCGACATCCTATGGGTGCACGAGCAGTACTTC	CASSPPIDILWVHEQYF
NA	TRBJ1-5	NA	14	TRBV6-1	TGTGCCAGCAGTGAGCCAGCCAGCAATCAGCCCCAGCATTTT	CASSEPASNQPQHF
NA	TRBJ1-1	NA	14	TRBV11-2	TGTGCCAGCAGCCTTGTTCGAGGTGGCACTGAAGCTTTCTTT	CASSLVRGGTEAFF
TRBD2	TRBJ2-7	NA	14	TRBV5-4	TGTGCCAGCAGCTTTGGACTAGCGGCTGAAGAGCAGTACTTC	CASSFGLAAEEQYF
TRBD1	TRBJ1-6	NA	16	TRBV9	TGTGCCAGCAGCTTCCAGGGGGACTCCTATAATTCACCCCTCCACTTT	CASSFQGDSYNSPLHF
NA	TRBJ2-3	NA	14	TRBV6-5	TGTGCCAGCAGTTACCGCCAGGGTATGGATACGCAGTATTTT	CASSYRQGMDTQYF
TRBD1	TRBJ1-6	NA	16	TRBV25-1	TGTGCCAGCAGTACACCGGACAGGGGTTATAATTCACCCCTCCACTTT	CASSTPDRGYNSPLHF
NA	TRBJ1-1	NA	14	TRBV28	TGTGCCAGCAGCATTGGAAAGGGGCGAACTGAAGCTTTCTTT	CASSIGKGRTEAFF